A single sample is the source of the 2 T cell receptor beta chains below, sequenced in a study of tumor-infiltrating lymphocytes in primary liver carcinoma. A constant-region primer primed TCR beta cDNA synthesis from around 500 ng of total RNA. It was through three nested multiplex PCR rounds of slightly modified ARM-PCR that TCR beta libraries arose. PCR rounds one and two used TRBV1-TRBV30 forward primers with a C-beta reverse primer for 9 to 10 cycles each. TCRdb used MiXCR to reprocess the multiplex PCR reads, holding one entry per CDR3 protein. This table has 190,000 or so distinct CDR3 sequences, approximately 65% appearing once. Both blood RNA, taken from unsorted whole blood, and germline DNA were extracted. The sample comprised peripheral blood. These receptors were collected from a woman aged 55 to 70 with primary liver carcinoma and hepatitis B virus infection.

Notes on this clonotype: Just one base apart from a much larger clone, this may be a read error. V gene TRBV4-1 combines with J gene TRBJ2-5, with TRBD2 as a possible D gene (6 bases). The CDR3 length is 16 residues. CDR1 is MGHRA and CDR2 is YSYEKL in the germline V gene. The CDR3 region is CASSQEGLYFQETQHF. The CDR3 DNA is TGCGCCAGCAGCCAGGAGGGACTCTATTTCCAAGAGACCCAGCACTTC.

The chain carries TRBV11-2 and TRBJ2-1, with 7 positions matching TRBD2. J lost 4 bases, V lost 4 bases, and 7 bases had no gene match. The germline V gene has CDR1 SGHAT and CDR2 FQNNGV. This CDR3 is built from 15 residues. The CDR3 region has the DNA TGTGCCAGCAGCTACACTAGCGAGAGTTACAATGAGCAGTTCTTC. Protein: CASSYTSESYNEQFF.